Listed below are T cell receptor beta chains from one sample, sequenced in a study of T cell changes during pregnancy in multiple sclerosis. Produced via immunoSEQ multiplex PCR; TCRdb's table is partial and in-frame only. Of 20,000 or so clones listed, 86% are singletons. Sequenced material: CD8+ T cells from peripheral blood mononuclear cells, taken in the third trimester of pregnancy. These receptor sequences come from a female donor in good health, enrolled as a control in a pregnancy study. The CDR3 runs from the conserved cysteine through the conserved F or W. A D gene is named only where the DNA matches it firmly. Some rows have no size entry. The others give once, few or many, or a class for an expanded clone.

cdr3_aa: CASSLVGQSQPQHF
cdr3_nt: TGTGCCAGCAGCTTAGTTGGACAATCCCAGCCCCAGCATTTT
clone_size: .
j_call: TRBJ1-5
d_call: .
v_call: TRBV7-9

cdr3_aa: CASSEVGTGHYEQYF
cdr3_nt: TGTGCCAGCAGTGAAGTTGGGACAGGCCACTACGAGCAGTACTTC
clone_size: few
j_call: TRBJ2-7
d_call: TRBD1
v_call: TRBV6-1

cdr3_aa: CASSQGSGGRDTQYF
cdr3_nt: TGCGCCAGCAGCCAAGGAAGCGGGGGGCGGGATACGCAGTATTTT
clone_size: .
j_call: TRBJ2-3
d_call: TRBD2
v_call: TRBV4-3

cdr3_aa: CASSNQQVGYGYTF
cdr3_nt: TGTGCCAGCAGCAACCAACAGGTCGGGTATGGCTACACCTTC
clone_size: few
j_call: TRBJ1-2
d_call: .
v_call: TRBV7-9

cdr3_aa: CASSQESLGSPIWFF
cdr3_nt: TGTGCCAGCAGCCAAGAATCTTTGGGCTCTCCCATCTGGTTCTTC
clone_size: .
j_call: TRBJ2-1
d_call: .
v_call: TRBV4-2

cdr3_aa: CASMTSGGLTDTQYF
cdr3_nt: TGTGCCAGTATGACTAGCGGGGGGCTTACAGATACGCAGTATTTT
clone_size: .
j_call: TRBJ2-3
d_call: TRBD2
v_call: TRBV27

cdr3_aa: CASSWKTEIYGYTF
cdr3_nt: TGTGCCAGCAGCTGGAAGACAGAAATCTATGGCTACACCTTC
clone_size: .
j_call: TRBJ1-2
d_call: .
v_call: TRBV13

cdr3_aa: CASSTGTNTEAFF
cdr3_nt: TGTGCCAGCAGCACAGGGACAAATACTGAAGCTTTCTTT
clone_size: .
j_call: TRBJ1-1
d_call: .
v_call: TRBV7-6

cdr3_aa: CASSLSGGKYEQYF
cdr3_nt: TGTGCCAGCAGCTTATCGGGGGGCAAGTACGAGCAGTACTTC
clone_size: .
j_call: TRBJ2-7
d_call: .
v_call: TRBV7-9

cdr3_aa: CASSYAPGSYEQYF
cdr3_nt: TGTGCCAGCAGTTACGCGCCAGGGTCCTACGAGCAGTACTTC
clone_size: .
j_call: TRBJ2-7
d_call: .
v_call: TRBV6-5

cdr3_aa: CASSFYRQSRANVLTF
cdr3_nt: TGTGCCAGCAGCTTTTATCGACAAAGTCGGGCCAACGTCCTGACTTTC
clone_size: .
j_call: TRBJ2-6
d_call: .
v_call: TRBV11-3

cdr3_aa: CASSPGPDTGELFF
cdr3_nt: TGTGCCAGCAGCCCTGGGCCCGACACCGGGGAGCTGTTTTTT
clone_size: .
j_call: TRBJ2-2
d_call: .
v_call: TRBV4-2

cdr3_aa: CASSEAGGGIGETQYF
cdr3_nt: TGTGCCAGCAGTGAAGCGGGGGGGGGAATAGGTGAGACCCAGTACTTC
clone_size: medium-sized
j_call: TRBJ2-5
d_call: TRBD2
v_call: TRBV6-1